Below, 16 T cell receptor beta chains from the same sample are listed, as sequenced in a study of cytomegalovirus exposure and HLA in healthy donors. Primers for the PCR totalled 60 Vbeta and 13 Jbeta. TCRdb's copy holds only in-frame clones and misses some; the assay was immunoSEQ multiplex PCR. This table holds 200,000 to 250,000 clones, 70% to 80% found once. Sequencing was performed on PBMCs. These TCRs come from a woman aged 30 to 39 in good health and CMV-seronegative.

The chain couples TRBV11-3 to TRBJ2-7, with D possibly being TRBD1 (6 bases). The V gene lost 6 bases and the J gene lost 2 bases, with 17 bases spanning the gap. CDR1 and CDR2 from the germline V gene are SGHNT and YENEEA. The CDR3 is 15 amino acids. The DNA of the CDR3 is TGTGCCAGCAGTCCAATCCAGGGGTCTACCTACGAGCAGTACTTC. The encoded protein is CASSPIQGSTYEQYF.

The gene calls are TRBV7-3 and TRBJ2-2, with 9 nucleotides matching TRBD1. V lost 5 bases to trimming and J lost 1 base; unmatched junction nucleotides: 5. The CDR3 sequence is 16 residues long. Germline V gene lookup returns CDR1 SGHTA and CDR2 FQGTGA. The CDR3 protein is CASSPPGQGNTGELFF. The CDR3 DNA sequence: TGTGCCAGCAGCCCGCCGGGACAGGGGAACACCGGGGAGCTGTTTTTT.

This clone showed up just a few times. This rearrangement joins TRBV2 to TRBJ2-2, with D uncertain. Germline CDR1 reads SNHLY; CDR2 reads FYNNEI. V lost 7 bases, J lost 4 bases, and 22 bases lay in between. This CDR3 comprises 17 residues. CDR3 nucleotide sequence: TGTGCCAGCATGAGGCAGTTGGATAGAGTTCTCACCGGGGAGCTGTTTTTT. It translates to CASMRQLDRVLTGELFF.

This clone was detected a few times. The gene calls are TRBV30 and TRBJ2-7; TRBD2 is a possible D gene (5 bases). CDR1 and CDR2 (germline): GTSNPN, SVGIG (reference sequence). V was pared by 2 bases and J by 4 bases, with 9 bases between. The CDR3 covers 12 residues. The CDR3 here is CAWSPGGYEQYF. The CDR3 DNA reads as TGTGCCTGGAGTCCAGGAGGATACGAGCAGTACTTC.

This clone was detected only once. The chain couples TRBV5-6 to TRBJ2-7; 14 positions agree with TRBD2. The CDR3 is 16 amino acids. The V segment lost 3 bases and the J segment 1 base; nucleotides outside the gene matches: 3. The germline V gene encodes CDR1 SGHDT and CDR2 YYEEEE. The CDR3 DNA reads TGTGCCAGCAGCTCGGGACTAGCGGGGGTGTCCTACGAGCAGTACTTC. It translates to CASSSGLAGVSYEQYF.

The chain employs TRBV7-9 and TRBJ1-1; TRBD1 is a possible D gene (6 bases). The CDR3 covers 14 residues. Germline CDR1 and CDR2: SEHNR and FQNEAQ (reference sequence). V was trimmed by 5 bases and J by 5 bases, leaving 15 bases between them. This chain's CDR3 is CASSPGEGRTEAFF. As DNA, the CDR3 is TGTGCCAGCAGCCCAGGGGAGGGACGGACTGAAGCTTTCTTT.

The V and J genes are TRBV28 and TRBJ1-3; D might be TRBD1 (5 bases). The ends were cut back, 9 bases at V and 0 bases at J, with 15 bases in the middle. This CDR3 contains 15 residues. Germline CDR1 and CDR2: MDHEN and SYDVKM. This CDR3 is CASRGGDTSGNTIYF. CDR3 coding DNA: TGTGCCAGTCGGGGAGGGGATACCTCTGGAAACACCATATATTTT.

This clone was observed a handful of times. The CDR3: CSVMGGATYEQYF. Here the CDR3 DNA reads TGCAGCGTCATGGGGGGGGCCACCTACGAGCAGTACTTC. The chain uses TRBV29-1 and TRBJ2-7, with a tentative D call TRBD2 (7 bases). Germline V gives CDR1 SQVTM, CDR2 ANQGSEA. The CDR3 length is 13 residues. Trimming pared 6 bases from V and 2 bases from J, leaving 14 bases between.

This chain's CDR3 is CASREPGIDYGYTF. The CDR3 DNA follows: TGTGCCAGCAGAGAACCAGGGATAGACTATGGCTACACCTTC. The chain couples TRBV6-1 to TRBJ1-2; possibly TRBD1 for D (5 bases). Germline loops: CDR1 MNHNS, CDR2 SASEGT. Trimming removed 6 bases at V and 3 bases at J, with 14 bases between. This CDR3 spans 14 amino acids.

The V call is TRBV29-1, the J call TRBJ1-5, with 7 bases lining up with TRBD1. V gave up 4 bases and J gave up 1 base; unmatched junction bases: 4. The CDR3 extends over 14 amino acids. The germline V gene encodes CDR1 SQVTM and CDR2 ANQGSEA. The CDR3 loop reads CSVGTGQSNQPQHF. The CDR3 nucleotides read TGCAGCGTTGGGACGGGACAGAGCAATCAGCCCCAGCATTTT. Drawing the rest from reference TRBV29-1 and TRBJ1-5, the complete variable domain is SAVISQKPSRDICQRGTSLTIQCQVDSQVTMMFWYRQQPGQSLTLIATANQGSEATYESGFVIDKFPISRPNLTFSTLTVSNMSPEDSSIYLCSVGTGQSNQPQHFGDGTRLSIL.

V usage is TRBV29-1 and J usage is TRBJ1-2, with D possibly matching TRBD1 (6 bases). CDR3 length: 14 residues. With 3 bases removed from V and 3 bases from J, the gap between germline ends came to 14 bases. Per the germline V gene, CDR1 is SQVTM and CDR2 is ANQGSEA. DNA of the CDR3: TGCAGCGTTGAGGCACTAACAGGGTACTATGGCTACACCTTC. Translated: CSVEALTGYYGYTF.

The CDR3 spells CASRSRNTDTQYF. CDR3 nucleotides: TGTGCCAGCAGATCTCGTAACACAGATACGCAGTATTTT. This sequence joins TRBV5-4 and TRBJ2-3; D is ambiguous. The CDR3 has 13 amino acids. Germline assignment: CDR1 SGHNT and CDR2 YYREEE (reference sequence). V gave up 5 bases and J gave up 2 bases, with 9 bases separating them. Using reference TRBV5-4 and TRBJ2-3 for the parts outside the CDR3, the full variable domain is ETGVTQSPTHLIKTRGQQVTLRCSSQSGHNTVSWYQQALGQGPQFIFQYYREEENGRGNFPPRFSGLQFPNYSSELNVNALELDDSALYLCASRSRNTDTQYFGPGTRLTVL.

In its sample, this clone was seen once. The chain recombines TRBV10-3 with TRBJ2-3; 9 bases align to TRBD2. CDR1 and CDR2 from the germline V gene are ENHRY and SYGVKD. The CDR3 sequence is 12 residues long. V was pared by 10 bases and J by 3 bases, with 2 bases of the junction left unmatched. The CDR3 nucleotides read TGTGCCACTGCGGGAGGGACAGATACGCAGTATTTT. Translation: CATAGGTDTQYF.

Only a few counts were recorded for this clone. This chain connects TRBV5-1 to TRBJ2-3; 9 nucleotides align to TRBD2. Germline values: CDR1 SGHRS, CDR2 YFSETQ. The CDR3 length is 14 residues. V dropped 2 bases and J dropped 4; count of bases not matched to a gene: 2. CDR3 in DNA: TGCGCCAGCAGCTTTATAGCGGGAGCAGATACGCAGTATTTT. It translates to CASSFIAGADTQYF.

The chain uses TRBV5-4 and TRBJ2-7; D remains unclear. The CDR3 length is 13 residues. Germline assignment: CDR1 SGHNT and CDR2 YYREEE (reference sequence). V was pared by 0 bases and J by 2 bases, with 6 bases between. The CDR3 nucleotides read TGTGCCAGCAGCTTGGCGGTAACCTACGAGCAGTACTTC. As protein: CASSLAVTYEQYF.

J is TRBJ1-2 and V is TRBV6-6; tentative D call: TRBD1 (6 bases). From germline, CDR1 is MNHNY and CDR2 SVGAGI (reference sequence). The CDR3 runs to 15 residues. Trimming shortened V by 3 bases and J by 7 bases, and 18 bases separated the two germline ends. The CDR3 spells CASSYEIGGLSGYTF. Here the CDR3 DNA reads TGTGCCAGCAGTTATGAAATCGGGGGGCTGAGTGGCTACACCTTC.